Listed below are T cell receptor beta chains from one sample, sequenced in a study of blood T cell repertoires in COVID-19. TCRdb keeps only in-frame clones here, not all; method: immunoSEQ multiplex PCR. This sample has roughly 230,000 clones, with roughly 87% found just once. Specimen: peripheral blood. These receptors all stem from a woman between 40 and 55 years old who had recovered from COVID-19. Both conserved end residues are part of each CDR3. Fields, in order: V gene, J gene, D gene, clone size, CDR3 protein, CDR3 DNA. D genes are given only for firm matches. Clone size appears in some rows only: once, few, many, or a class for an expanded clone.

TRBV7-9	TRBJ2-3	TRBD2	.	CASSLGTSGTDTQYF	TGTGCCAGCAGCTTAGGGACTAGCGGCACAGATACGCAGTATTTT
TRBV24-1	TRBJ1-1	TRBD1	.	CATSGTDTGPEAFF	TGTGCCACCAGCGGGACAGACACCGGACCTGAAGCTTTCTTT
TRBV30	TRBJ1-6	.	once	CAWSKRDSPLHF	TGTGCCTGGAGTAAGAGGGATTCACCCCTCCACTTT
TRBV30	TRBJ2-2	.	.	CAWSAGYTGELFF	TGTGCCTGGAGTGCAGGCTACACCGGGGAGCTGTTTTTT
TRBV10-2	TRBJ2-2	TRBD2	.	CASTGGRATGELFF	TGCGCCAGCACGGGCGGGAGAGCAACCGGGGAGCTGTTTTTT
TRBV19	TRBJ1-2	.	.	CASSIVGRRGYTF	TGTGCCAGTAGTATAGTGGGCAGGCGTGGCTACACCTTC
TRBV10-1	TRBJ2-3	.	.	CASSGRDFTDTQYF	TGCGCCAGCAGTGGCCGGGACTTCACAGATACGCAGTATTTT
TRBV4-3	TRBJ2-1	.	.	CASSHRDSNNEQFF	TGCGCCAGCAGCCATAGGGACTCTAACAATGAGCAGTTCTTC
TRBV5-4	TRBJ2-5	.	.	CASSLAGVEETQYF	TGTGCCAGCAGCTTGGCCGGAGTAGAGGAGACCCAGTACTTC
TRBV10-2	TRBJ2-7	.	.	CASRRNRGGEQYF	TGCGCCAGCAGGCGGAACAGGGGGGGTGAGCAGTACTTC
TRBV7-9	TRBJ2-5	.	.	CASSLGALQGTETQYF	TGTGCCAGCAGCTTAGGGGCGCTACAGGGAACGGAGACCCAGTACTTC
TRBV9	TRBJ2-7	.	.	CASSVGRGRNEQYF	TGTGCCAGCAGCGTAGGTCGGGGGAGAAACGAGCAGTACTTC
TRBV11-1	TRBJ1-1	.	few	CASSLYTEAFF	TGTGCCAGCAGCTTGTATACTGAAGCTTTCTTT
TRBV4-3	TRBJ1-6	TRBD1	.	CASSQYRDRANSPLHF	TGCGCCAGCAGCCAATACCGGGACAGGGCAAATTCACCCCTCCACTTT
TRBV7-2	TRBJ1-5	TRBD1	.	CASSFRQGEQPQHF	TGTGCCAGCAGCTTTCGACAGGGGGAGCAGCCCCAGCATTTT
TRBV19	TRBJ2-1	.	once	CASRNKDEQFF	TGTGCCAGTCGCAACAAAGATGAGCAGTTCTTC
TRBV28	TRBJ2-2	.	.	CASSLWGSGTGELFF	TGTGCCAGCAGTTTATGGGGTTCGGGCACCGGGGAGCTGTTTTTT
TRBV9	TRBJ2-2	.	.	CASSVTSGHTGELFF	TGTGCCAGCAGCGTAACCAGCGGCCACACCGGGGAGCTGTTTTTT
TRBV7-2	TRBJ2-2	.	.	CASSLVFGDTGELFF	TGTGCCAGCAGCTTAGTGTTCGGGGACACCGGGGAGCTGTTTTTT
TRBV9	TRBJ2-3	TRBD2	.	CASSVTRLAGGKDTQYF	TGTGCCAGCAGCGTAACCCGACTAGCGGGGGGGAAAGATACGCAGTATTTT
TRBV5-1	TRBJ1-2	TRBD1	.	CASSLEGTGNYGYTF	TGCGCCAGCAGCTTGGAAGGGACAGGGAACTATGGCTACACCTTC
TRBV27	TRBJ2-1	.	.	CASSTSGRGYNEQFF	TGTGCCAGCAGTACCTCAGGACGGGGATACAATGAGCAGTTCTTC
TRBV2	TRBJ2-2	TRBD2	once	CASRASGGHVSGTGELFF	TGTGCCAGCAGGGCTAGCGGGGGTCATGTTTCGGGGACCGGGGAGCTGTTTTTT
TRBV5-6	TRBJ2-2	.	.	CASSLAGISGELFF	TGTGCCAGCAGCTTGGCAGGCATTAGCGGGGAGCTGTTTTTT
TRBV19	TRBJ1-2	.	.	CASRNYGYTF	TGTGCCTCGAGGAACTATGGCTACACCTTC
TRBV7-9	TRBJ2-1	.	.	CASSALDEQFF	TGTGCCAGCAGCGCCCTAGATGAGCAGTTCTTC
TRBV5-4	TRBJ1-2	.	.	CASSSNRERKNGYTF	TGTGCCAGCAGCTCCAACCGGGAACGAAAAAATGGCTACACCTTC
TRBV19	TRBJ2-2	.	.	CASSMDGGQNTGELFF	TGTGCCAGTAGTATGGACGGGGGGCAGAACACCGGGGAGCTGTTTTTT
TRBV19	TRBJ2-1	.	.	CASSLDSNNEQFF	TGTGCCAGTAGTCTCGACAGCAACAATGAGCAGTTCTTC
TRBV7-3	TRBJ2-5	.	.	CASSLTGFQETQYF	TGTGCCAGCAGCTTAACGGGCTTCCAAGAGACCCAGTACTTC
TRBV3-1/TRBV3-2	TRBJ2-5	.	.	CASRKLLGGQGETQYF	TGTGCCAGCAGGAAACTGTTGGGGGGGCAGGGGGAGACCCAGTACTTC
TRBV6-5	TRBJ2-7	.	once	CASSYGLPYEQYF	TGTGCCAGCAGTTACGGACTTCCCTACGAGCAGTACTTC
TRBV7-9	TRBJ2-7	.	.	CASSNRGTAPYEQYF	TGTGCCAGCAGCAATCGCGGGACAGCCCCCTACGAGCAGTACTTC
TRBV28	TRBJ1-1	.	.	CASSLWAVSNTEAFF	TGTGCCAGCAGTTTATGGGCAGTCTCCAACACTGAAGCTTTCTTT
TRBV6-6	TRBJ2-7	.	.	CASSHNYEQYF	TGTGCCAGCAGTCACAACTACGAGCAGTACTTC
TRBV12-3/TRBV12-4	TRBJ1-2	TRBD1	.	CASSAGTEYTF	TGTGCCAGCAGCGCCGGGACAGAGTACACCTTC
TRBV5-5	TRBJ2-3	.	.	CASSRLRGSDTQYF	TGTGCCAGCAGCAGACTTAGGGGGTCAGATACGCAGTATTTT
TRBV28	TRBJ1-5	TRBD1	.	CASSPVGQGRSQPQHF	TGTGCCAGCAGTCCTGTAGGACAGGGACGGAGTCAGCCCCAGCATTTT
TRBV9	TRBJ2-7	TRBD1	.	CASSVAGQGASEQYF	TGTGCCAGCAGCGTAGCGGGACAGGGGGCTAGTGAGCAGTACTTC
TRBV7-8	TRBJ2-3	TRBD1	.	CASSTTGVADTQYF	TGTGCCAGCAGCACGACAGGGGTAGCAGATACGCAGTATTTT
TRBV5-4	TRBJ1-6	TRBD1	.	CASSRGTAYNSPLHF	TGTGCCAGCAGCCGCGGGACAGCTTATAATTCACCCCTCCACTTT
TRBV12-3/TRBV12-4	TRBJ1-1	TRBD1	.	CASSLQTGTEAFF	TGTGCCAGCAGTTTACAGACAGGGACTGAAGCTTTCTTT
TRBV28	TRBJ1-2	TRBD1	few	CASRGTAGTGEDGYTF	TGTGCCAGCAGGGGAACCGCCGGGACAGGGGAGGATGGCTACACCTTC
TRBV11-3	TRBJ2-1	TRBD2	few	CASSPLAASYNEQFF	TGTGCCAGCAGCCCACTAGCGGCCTCCTACAATGAGCAGTTCTTC
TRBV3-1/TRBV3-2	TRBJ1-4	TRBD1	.	CASSQEKRVWGQQNEKLFF	TGTGCCAGCAGCCAAGAGAAGAGGGTGTGGGGACAGCAAAATGAAAAACTGTTTTTT
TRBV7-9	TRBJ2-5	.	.	CASSLLETQYF	TGTGCCAGCAGCTTACTTGAGACCCAGTACTTC
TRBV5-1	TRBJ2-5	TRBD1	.	CASSGDREETQYF	TGCGCCAGCAGCGGCGACAGGGAGGAGACCCAGTACTTC
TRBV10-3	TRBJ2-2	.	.	CAIRDTRGSGELFF	TGTGCCATCAGGGACACCAGAGGTTCCGGGGAGCTGTTTTTT
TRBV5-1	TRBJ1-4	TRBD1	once	CASSLRQGAGEKLFF	TGCGCCAGCAGCTTAAGACAGGGGGCAGGTGAAAAACTGTTTTTT
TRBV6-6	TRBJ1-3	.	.	CATTLAGAVGNTIYF	TGTGCCACCACTTTGGCGGGGGCAGTTGGAAACACCATATATTTT
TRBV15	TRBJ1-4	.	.	CATSSRTAGGEKLFF	TGTGCCACCAGCAGCAGGACGGCGGGGGGTGAAAAACTGTTTTTT
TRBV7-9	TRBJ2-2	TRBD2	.	CASSLTLALAGELFF	TGTGCCAGCAGCTTAACACTAGCGCTGGCGGGGGAGCTGTTTTTT
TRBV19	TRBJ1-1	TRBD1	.	CASRGDRGRYTEAFF	TGTGCCAGTAGGGGGGACAGGGGTCGGTACACTGAAGCTTTCTTT
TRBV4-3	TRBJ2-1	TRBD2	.	CASSQDWREWGNEQFF	TGCGCCAGCAGCCAAGATTGGCGGGAGTGGGGGAATGAGCAGTTCTTC
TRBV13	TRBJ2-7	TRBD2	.	CASSLIGQGRLAGIYEQYF	TGTGCCAGCAGCTTAATTGGACAGGGTAGACTAGCGGGGATCTACGAGCAGTACTTC